Each of the 16 T cell receptor beta chains below was sequenced from the same sample in a study of blood T cell repertoires in COVID-19. This table comes from immunoSEQ multiplex PCR, and its TCRdb copy is limited to in-frame clones, with some not included. The data contain some 180,000 clones, 88% of them singletons. The sequencing sample was made of peripheral blood. The source of these receptors is a man aged 40-49 years with active or convalescent COVID-19.

This chain joins TRBV3-1 (or the pseudogene TRBV3-2) and TRBJ2-1, with unresolved D. The CDR3 length is 12 residues. Germline CDR1 and CDR2: LGHDT and YNNKEL (reference sequence). Trimming stripped 5 bases from V and 4 bases from J, with 6 bases between. This CDR3 reads CASSSFYNEQFF. The CDR3 DNA sequence: TGTGCCAGCAGCTCTTTTTACAATGAGCAGTTCTTC.

The chain employs TRBV29-1 and TRBJ2-1, with D maybe TRBD2 (5 bases). CDR1 is SQVTM, CDR2 ANQGSEA, per germline. V was pared by 4 bases and J by 6 bases, with 16 bases between. The CDR3 spans 14 residues. This chain's CDR3 is CSVVLLEAVNEQFF. DNA for the CDR3: TGCAGCGTTGTACTCCTAGAAGCGGTCAATGAGCAGTTCTTC.

CDR3 protein: CAWQYDQGPTQYF. CDR3 nucleotide sequence: TGTGCCTGGCAATACGATCAGGGTCCTACGCAGTATTTT. This chain links TRBV30 with TRBJ2-3; D possibly corresponds to TRBD1 (5 bases). The V gene's germline CDR1 is GTSNPN and CDR2 SVGIG (reference sequence). The V gene lost 5 bases and the J gene lost 8 bases, with 17 bases spanning the gap. The CDR3 totals 13 residues.

The chain is built from TRBV6-2 or TRBV6-3 and TRBJ1-1, with unresolved D. Trimming left V 4 bases short and J 7 bases short, with 10 bases between. This CDR3 is built from 12 residues. Germline V gives CDR1 MNHEY, CDR2 SVGEGT. The CDR3 coding sequence is TGTGCCAGCAGTTCCCGGAGTTATGAAGCTTTCTTT. This translates into CASSSRSYEAFF.

The chain's CDR3 is CASSVTGGNGELFF. DNA of the CDR3: TGTGCCAGCAGCGTTACAGGGGGCAACGGGGAGCTGTTTTTT. J is TRBJ2-2 and V is TRBV9; 9 nucleotides match TRBD1. Germline V CDR1 and CDR2: SGDLS, YYNGEE. The junction had 3 bases not matched to a gene; V was cut back by 2 bases and J by 7 bases. This CDR3 region has 14 residues. Using reference TRBV9 and TRBJ2-2 for the parts outside the CDR3, the full variable domain is DSGVTQTPKHLITATGQRVTLRCSPRSGDLSVYWYQQSLDQGLQFLIQYYNGEERAKGNILERFSAQQFPDLHSELNLSSLELGDSALYFCASSVTGGNGELFFGEGSRLTVL.

This rearrangement joins TRBV30 to TRBJ2-7, with 7 bases lining up with TRBD1. This CDR3 contains 12 residues. Germline V gene data show CDR1 as GTSNPN and CDR2 as SVGIG (reference sequence). Trimming removed 7 bases from V and 4 bases from J; junction bases left unmatched: 7. This CDR3 is CASTGQQYEQYF. The CDR3 DNA is TGTGCCTCTACGGGACAGCAGTACGAGCAGTACTTC. The variable domain in full, with the rest retrieved from reference TRBV30 and TRBJ2-7, is SQTIHQWPATLVQPVGSPLSLECTVEGTSNPNLYWYRQAAGRGLQLLFYSVGIGQISSEVPQNLSASRPQDRQFILSSKKLLLSDSGFYLCASTGQQYEQYFGPGTRLTVT.

DNA of the CDR3: TGTGCCAGCTCACCTCCTTCGCAATCCGCGGCTTTCTTT. This encodes CASSPPSQSAAFF. The chain is built from TRBV18 and TRBJ1-1; D remains unclear. With 3 bases removed from V and 11 bases from J, the gap between germline ends came to 16 bases. The CDR3 loop spans 13 amino acids. The V gene's germline CDR1 is KGHSH and CDR2 LQKENI. The complete variable domain, with remaining parts taken from reference TRBV18 and TRBJ1-1, reads NAGVMQNPRHLVRRRGQEARLRCSPMKGHSHVYWYRQLPEEGLKFMVYLQKENIIDESGMPKERFSAEFPKEGPSILRIQQVVRGDSAAYFCASSPPSQSAAFFGQGTRLTVV.

This clone was recorded once. CDR3 sequence: CASSYGADTGELFF. CDR3 in DNA: TGTGCCAGCAGCTATGGGGCGGACACCGGGGAGCTGTTTTTT. The chain is built from TRBV28 and TRBJ2-2; possible D gene TRBD1, 5 bases. This CDR3 comprises 14 residues. V was trimmed by 6 bases and J by 3 bases, leaving 11 bases between them. Germline values: CDR1 MDHEN, CDR2 SYDVKM.

The rearrangement uses TRBV6-5 and TRBJ2-7; D possibly corresponds to TRBD2 (7 bases). CDR1 and CDR2 (germline): MNHEY, SVGAGI. This CDR3 comprises 13 residues. CDR3 sequence: CSSSGGRTYEQYF. In DNA, the CDR3 is TGTTCCTCATCCGGGGGGCGGACCTACGAGCAGTACTTC.

This chain joins TRBV5-4 and TRBJ2-3; 8 bases are shared with TRBD2. The germline gives CDR1 SGHNT, CDR2 YYREEE (reference sequence). The CDR3 spans 16 residues. With 1 base clipped from V and 2 bases from J, the junction kept 6 bases outside the gene matches. CDR3 sequence reads: CASSLRAGALTDTQYF. The CDR3 DNA sequence: TGTGCCAGCAGCTTGCGAGCGGGGGCCCTCACAGATACGCAGTATTTT. Full variable domain (rest looked up from reference TRBV5-4 and TRBJ2-3): ETGVTQSPTHLIKTRGQQVTLRCSSQSGHNTVSWYQQALGQGPQFIFQYYREEENGRGNFPPRFSGLQFPNYSSELNVNALELDDSALYLCASSLRAGALTDTQYFGPGTRLTVL.

V gene TRBV10-3 combines with J gene TRBJ1-5, with no clear D. The germline V gene encodes CDR1 ENHRY and CDR2 SYGVKD. The CDR3 is made up of 15 amino acids. The V and J ends lost 1 base and 6 bases respectively, with 13 bases between them. CDR3 sequence: CAISEFVTDTQPQHF. For the CDR3, the DNA is TGTGCCATCAGTGAGTTCGTCACAGATACTCAGCCCCAGCATTTT.

The chain recombines TRBV19 with TRBJ1-1; no reliable D call. Germline V gene lookup returns CDR1 LNHDA and CDR2 SQIVND (reference sequence). The CDR3 spans 13 residues. V lost 0 bases and J lost 8, with 10 bases in between. The CDR3 DNA reads as TGTGCCAGTAGTATAGAGGCGGGAATGGAAGCTTTCTTT. Translating it yields CASSIEAGMEAFF.

In DNA, the CDR3 is TGTGCCAGCAGTGCGCGGGTAGCGGGCGAAAAACTGTTTTTT. Its protein product is CASSARVAGEKLFF. The rearrangement uses TRBV2 and TRBJ1-4; D unclear. Germline V gives CDR1 SNHLY, CDR2 FYNNEI. V lost 4 bases to trimming and J lost 8 bases, with 14 bases between them. There are 14 residues in the CDR3.

The rearrangement links TRBV4-1 to TRBJ1-2, with TRBD1 identical over 8 bases. The V gene end was trimmed by 0 bases and the J gene end by 3 bases; junction bases not matched to a gene: 6. Germline V lookup: CDR1 MGHRA, CDR2 YSYEKL. CDR3 size: 16 residues. CDR3 sequence (DNA): TGCGCCAGCAGCCAAGAGATGCAGGGGGCCTACTATGGCTACACCTTC. Translating gives CASSQEMQGAYYGYTF.

The chain uses TRBV2 and TRBJ1-6; 8 nucleotides agree with TRBD1. V gave up 11 bases and J gave up 4 bases; unmatched junction bases: 10. Per germline, CDR1 SNHLY and CDR2 FYNNEI. The CDR3 extends over 15 amino acids. CDR3 in amino acids: CASLGQGSYNSPLHF. The CDR3 DNA follows: TGTGCCTCGCTTGGACAGGGCTCATATAATTCACCCCTCCACTTT.

This rearrangement joins TRBV21-1 to TRBJ2-3; TRBD1 reflects the table's D call only, with no check against the DNA. TRBV21-1 is reported as a pseudogene. The CDR3 has 12 residues. The CDR3 region has the DNA TGTGCCAGCAGCAAATCCCCACAGGCGCAGTATTTT. Translating gives CASSKSPQAQYF.